Presented here are 32 T cell receptor beta chains from one specimen sequenced in a study of shared clonotypes between healthy human individuals (TCRdb year 2020). The library relied on the immunoSEQ multiplex PCR assay. In its TCRdb copy, this immuneACCESS table keeps in-frame sequences only and misses some clones. Where compared with another copy, unresolved V genes explain less than half of these, and the others have no known cause. The sample table holds roughly 590,000 clones, of which 95% to 96% were seen once. The leading ten clones occupy around 0.11% of the sample. CD8 naive samples were obtained by positive selection for CCR7 among CD45RO-negative cells, yielding a CD45RA+CCR7+ population from which TemRA cells were excluded. Sequenced material: naive CD8+ T cells sorted from blood. The cell subset or site tag for this specimen amounts to: CD45RA+CCR7+. Receptors were obtained from a woman aged 25 to 39 in good health.

V usage is TRBV5-1 and J usage is TRBJ2-7, with 10 bases that match TRBD2. With V trimmed by 4 bases and J by 2 bases, 3 bases remained unmatched. CDR1 and CDR2 (germline): SGHRS, YFSETQ. There are 14 residues in the CDR3. The CDR3 loop is CASSHTSGAYEQYF. The DNA for the CDR3 is TGCGCCAGCAGCCATACTAGCGGGGCCTACGAGCAGTACTTC.

The J gene is TRBJ2-1, the V gene TRBV28; D perhaps matches TRBD2 (5 bases). CDR1 and CDR2 from the germline V gene are MDHEN and SYDVKM. This CDR3 contains 14 residues. V was shortened by 6 bases and J by 1 base, with 10 bases between the two germline ends. CDR3 in amino acids: CASSHRGSYNEQFF. CDR3 DNA: TGTGCCAGCAGCCACCGGGGATCCTACAATGAGCAGTTCTTC.

V usage is TRBV9 and J usage is TRBJ2-1, with 14 nucleotides matching TRBD2. With V trimmed by 5 bases and J by 4 bases, 11 bases remained unmatched. This CDR3 is 18 amino acids long. Germline CDR1 and CDR2: SGDLS and YYNGEE. CDR3 sequence: CASRGLAGAGTVYNEQFF. The CDR3 bases are TGTGCCAGCAGGGGACTAGCGGGAGCTGGGACGGTATACAATGAGCAGTTCTTC. Variable domain in full (rest from reference TRBV9 and TRBJ2-1): DSGVTQTPKHLITATGQRVTLRCSPRSGDLSVYWYQQSLDQGLQFLIQYYNGEERAKGNILERFSAQQFPDLHSELNLSSLELGDSALYFCASRGLAGAGTVYNEQFFGPGTRLTVL.

This chain connects TRBV6-6 to TRBJ1-1; no clear D. Germline-derived CDR1 and CDR2 are MNHNY and SVGAGI (reference sequence). With 0 bases removed from V and 5 bases from J, the gap between germline ends came to 7 bases. The CDR3 has 13 residues. The CDR3 DNA reads TGTGCCAGCAGTTACTCGAAGGAGACTGAAGCTTTCTTT. Translation: CASSYSKETEAFF.

The J gene is TRBJ1-5, the V gene TRBV2, with D tentatively TRBD1 (6 bases). Germline V gene sequence: CDR1 SNHLY, CDR2 FYNNEI. V lost 6 bases and J 6 bases, leaving 15 bases between the germline ends. This CDR3 spans 14 amino acids. The CDR3 region is CASSGGGPGQPQHF. As DNA, the CDR3 is TGTGCCAGCAGCGGGGGGGGGCCGGGTCAGCCCCAGCATTTT.

The chain couples TRBV5-1 to TRBJ2-7; 9 bases map to TRBD1. V lost 4 bases to trimming and J lost 1 base; unmatched junction nucleotides: 12. Germline loops: CDR1 SGHRS, CDR2 YFSETQ. This CDR3 is built from 17 residues. The CDR3 region is CASSRDHSGTGSYEQYF. The DNA for the CDR3 is TGCGCCAGCAGCCGTGATCACTCCGGGACAGGGTCCTACGAGCAGTACTTC.

This chain uses TRBV19 with TRBJ2-1; D perhaps matches TRBD2 (6 bases). CDR1 is LNHDA and CDR2 is SQIVND in the germline V gene (reference sequence). This CDR3 is built from 16 residues. V lost 3 bases, J lost 1 base, and 13 bases lay in between. CDR3 DNA sequence: TGTGCCAGTAGTATGATGGTGGCGGGATCCTACAATGAGCAGTTCTTC. Its protein is CASSMMVAGSYNEQFF. Full variable domain (rest looked up from reference TRBV19 and TRBJ2-1): DGGITQSPKYLFRKEGQNVTLSCEQNLNHDAMYWYRQDPGQGLRLIYYSQIVNDFQKGDIAEGYSVSREKKESFPLTVTSAQKNPTAFYLCASSMMVAGSYNEQFFGPGTRLTVL.

The V and J genes are TRBV7-9 and TRBJ1-3; D is undetermined. CDR1 and CDR2 (germline): SEHNR, FQNEAQ (reference sequence). The ends were cut back, 5 bases at V and 1 base at J, with 12 bases in the middle. This CDR3 contains 15 residues. CDR3 residues: CASSPVETSGNTIYF. In DNA, the CDR3 is TGTGCCAGCAGCCCAGTTGAGACATCTGGAAACACCATATATTTT.

This clone was recorded once. This chain links TRBV4-1 with TRBJ2-1, with 7 bases fitting TRBD1. In germline, CDR1 is MGHRA, CDR2 YSYEKL. J was trimmed by 8 bases and V by 4 bases; bases with no gene match: 11. The CDR3 is made up of 15 amino acids. The CDR3 DNA sequence: TGCGCCAGCAGCCCAGGGACAGTAGTTGGCGATGAGCAGTTCTTC. Amino acid sequence: CASSPGTVVGDEQFF.

The chain combines TRBV13 with TRBJ2-7; possible D gene TRBD1, 5 bases. V lost 2 bases and J lost 4, with 12 bases in between. CDR1 and CDR2 from the germline V gene are PRHDT and FYEKMQ (reference sequence). This CDR3 region has 14 residues. DNA of the CDR3: TGTGCCAGCAGCTTATCTCAGGGCTTGTACGAGCAGTACTTC. Translation gives CASSLSQGLYEQYF.

A note on this clone: No conserved phenylalanine or tryptophan is present at the end of the CDR3, so a read error is the likely explanation. The chain joins TRBV27 to TRBJ1-2; maybe TRBD1 (5 bases). The CDR3 has 11 amino acids. V was pared by 8 bases and J by 8 bases, with 12 bases between. Germline CDR1 and CDR2: MNHEY and SMNVEV (reference sequence). This CDR3 is CASGAGWGYTL. CDR3 in DNA: TGTGCCAGCGGGGCGGGCTGGGGCTACACCCTC.

The rearrangement joins TRBV5-6 to TRBJ2-7, with TRBD1 identical over 9 bases. Trimming took 3 bases from V and 6 from J; bases not matched to a gene: 7. CDR3 size: 14 residues. CDR1 is SGHDT, CDR2 YYEEEE, per germline. The CDR3 sequence: CASSYGTGLSEQYF. CDR3 DNA sequence: TGTGCCAGCAGCTACGGGACAGGGCTTTCCGAGCAGTACTTC.

The chain combines TRBV7-9 with TRBJ2-7; D is possibly TRBD1 (5 bases). The CDR3 spans 13 residues. CDR1 SEHNR and CDR2 FQNEAQ come from the germline V gene (reference sequence). V lost 2 bases, J lost 3 bases, and 8 bases lay in between. DNA of the CDR3: TGTGCCAGCAGCTTAAGGGGTGGCTACGAGCAGTACTTC. Translating gives CASSLRGGYEQYF.

The gene calls are TRBV28 and TRBJ1-1, with D unclear. The CDR3 runs 12 residues. Trimming removed 3 bases at V and 10 bases at J, with 12 bases between. Germline loops: CDR1 MDHEN, CDR2 SYDVKM. Here the CDR3 DNA reads TGTGCCAGCAGTTTTGGCACCACCGGAGCTTTCTTT. This codes for CASSFGTTGAFF.

The chain combines TRBV12-5 with TRBJ2-5; tentatively, D is TRBD2 (6 bases). The CDR3 has 16 residues. The V gene lost 5 bases and the J gene lost 5 bases, with 21 bases spanning the gap. Germline CDR1 and CDR2: LGHNT and FRNRAP. In DNA form, the CDR3 reads TGTGCTAGTGGTACATCGGTAGGAGGGGACGGGGAGACCCAGTACTTC. Amino acids: CASGTSVGGDGETQYF.

V and J are TRBV27 and TRBJ2-1, with 9 bases lining up with TRBD2. Per the germline V gene, CDR1 is MNHEY and CDR2 is SMNVEV (reference sequence). This CDR3 contains 20 residues. The trim removed 1 base at V and 5 bases at J, leaving 18 bases unmatched. CDR3 nucleotides: TGTGCCAGCAGTTTATTGGTCCCGGAGGCGGGAGGGCCTCGGAACAATGAGCAGTTCTTC. It is translated as CASSLLVPEAGGPRNNEQFF.

The chain joins TRBV19 to TRBJ2-7; 7 bases agree with TRBD2. V shed 5 bases and J 5 bases; nucleotides not matched to a gene: 12. CDR1 LNHDA and CDR2 SQIVND come from the germline V gene (reference sequence). There are 15 residues in the CDR3. CDR3 sequence (DNA): TGTGCCAGTAGTTGGACGGGAGGCGGCGAACACGAGCAGTACTTC. This codes for CASSWTGGGEHEQYF.

The chain has TRBV27 and TRBJ2-7, with D maybe TRBD2 (5 bases). Trimming left V 3 bases short and J 4 bases short, with 13 bases between. This CDR3 is 14 amino acids long. Germline CDR1 is MNHEY and CDR2 is SMNVEV (reference sequence). CDR3 loop: CASSFSASRYEQYF. For the CDR3, the DNA is TGTGCCAGCAGTTTTTCCGCTAGCAGGTACGAGCAGTACTTC.

This chain uses TRBV19 with TRBJ2-1; 8 bases are shared with TRBD2. CDR3 length: 15 amino acids. CDR1 and CDR2 from the germline V gene are LNHDA and SQIVND (reference sequence). J was trimmed by 8 bases and V by 5 bases; bases with no gene match: 11. CDR3 nucleotides: TGTGCCAGTAGTTACTTTAGCGGGATAGTTGATGAGCAGTTCTTC. Its translation is CASSYFSGIVDEQFF. The variable domain in full, completed from reference TRBV19 and TRBJ2-1, reads DGGITQSPKYLFRKEGQNVTLSCEQNLNHDAMYWYRQDPGQGLRLIYYSQIVNDFQKGDIAEGYSVSREKKESFPLTVTSAQKNPTAFYLCASSYFSGIVDEQFFGPGTRLTVL.

This clone occurred once. At the DNA level, this CDR3 is encoded by other sequences in the same sample as well. V is TRBV27 and J is TRBJ2-7, with 9 positions matching TRBD1. Germline V CDR1 and CDR2: MNHEY, SMNVEV (reference sequence). After removal of 7 bases from V and 4 bases from J, the junction contained 5 bases not matched to a gene. The CDR3 has 13 amino acids. The CDR3 sequence is CASTPGTGYEQYF. The CDR3 bases are TGTGCCAGCACGCCCGGGACAGGGTACGAGCAGTACTTC.

The genes are TRBV5-5 and TRBJ2-7; no definite D call. Germline-derived CDR1 and CDR2 are SGHKS and YYEKEE (reference sequence). The V end was cut by 6 bases, the J end by 3 bases, with 13 bases between. This CDR3 is 13 amino acids long. The CDR3 nucleotides are TGTGCCAGCACCCTGGCCAGTAACTACGAGCAGTACTTC. It specifies CASTLASNYEQYF.

The genes are TRBV19 and TRBJ1-1; TRBD1 matches 7 bases. CDR3 length: 16 residues. The germline V gene has CDR1 LNHDA and CDR2 SQIVND (reference sequence). V was pared by 6 bases and J by 0 bases, with 10 bases of the junction left unmatched. In DNA, the CDR3 is TGTGCCAGTAGCCCACCGAGGGGACAGATGAACACTGAAGCTTTCTTT. The encoded protein is CASSPPRGQMNTEAFF.

This clone was detected a few times. Other DNA sequences in this sample translate to the same CDR3. The chain employs TRBV9 and TRBJ1-1; D is unresolved. Germline V gene data show CDR1 as SGDLS and CDR2 as YYNGEE. The germline V and J ends were trimmed by 0 bases and 1 base, with 4 bases remaining between them. This CDR3 has 13 amino acids. The chain's CDR3 is CASSVAGNTEAFF. In DNA, the CDR3 is TGTGCCAGCAGCGTAGCTGGGAACACTGAAGCTTTCTTT.

The V and J genes are TRBV7-9 and TRBJ1-1, with unresolved D. The CDR3 is 15 amino acids. Germline-derived CDR1 and CDR2 are SEHNR and FQNEAQ (reference sequence). The V end was cut by 5 bases, the J end by 3 bases, with 16 bases between. CDR3 amino acids: CASSPREGGDTEAFF. The CDR3 coding sequence is TGTGCCAGCAGCCCCCGGGAGGGCGGGGACACTGAAGCTTTCTTT.

This chain connects TRBV28 to TRBJ2-7, with D perhaps TRBD2 (6 bases). Germline CDR1 and CDR2: MDHEN and SYDVKM. The V end lost 6 bases, the J end lost 7 bases, and 28 bases lay between the germline ends. This CDR3 contains 17 residues. The CDR3 sequence is CASSPIALGTLELEQYF. In nucleotides, the CDR3 is TGTGCCAGCAGCCCGATAGCCCTGGGGACTTTGGAGCTGGAGCAGTACTTC.

The genes are TRBV28 and TRBJ1-3, with D tentatively TRBD1 (5 bases). Germline V CDR1 and CDR2: MDHEN, SYDVKM. Trimming pared 11 bases from V and 1 base from J, leaving 18 bases between. CDR3 length: 15 amino acids. The CDR3 DNA follows: TGTGCCGGAGGGGCGGCAGGTCGATCTGGAAACACCATATATTTT. It yields the protein CAGGAAGRSGNTIYF.

The chain has TRBV7-9 and TRBJ2-1; D is unclear. Trimming removed 6 bases at V and 6 bases at J, with 9 bases between. The CDR3 sequence is 12 residues long. Germline V CDR1 and CDR2: SEHNR, FQNEAQ (reference sequence). CDR3 sequence: CASSPSPNEQFF. In nucleotides, the CDR3 is TGTGCCAGCAGTCCGAGTCCCAATGAGCAGTTCTTC.

V is TRBV27 and J is TRBJ2-7; D may match TRBD1 or TRBD2 (5 bases each). Germline V gives CDR1 MNHEY, CDR2 SMNVEV (reference sequence). Trimming left V 6 bases short and J 8 bases short, with 17 bases between. The CDR3 is 13 residues long. CDR3 protein: CASSNRDHLQQYF. Here the CDR3 DNA reads TGTGCCAGCAGCAACCGGGACCACCTCCAGCAGTACTTC.

The genes are TRBV7-9 and TRBJ1-2; 8 bases align to TRBD1. The junction had 8 bases not matched to a gene; V was cut back by 5 bases and J by 0 bases. The CDR3 is 16 residues long. Germline CDR1 reads SEHNR; CDR2 reads FQNEAQ (reference sequence). CDR3 in amino acids: CASSPRTGQTNYGYTF. CDR3 coding DNA: TGTGCCAGCAGCCCCCGGACAGGGCAAACTAACTATGGCTACACCTTC. Full variable domain (outside the CDR3, taken from reference TRBV7-9 and TRBJ1-2): DTGVSQNPRHKITKRGQNVTFRCDPISEHNRLYWYRQTLGQGPEFLTYFQNEAQLEKSRLLSDRFSAERPKGSFSTLEIQRTEQGDSAMYLCASSPRTGQTNYGYTFGSGTRLTVV.

Note on this clone: The sample carries other DNA sequences with the same CDR3. CDR3: CASSDSEPQHF. For the CDR3, the DNA is TGTGCCAGCAGTGACAGTGAGCCCCAGCATTTT. The genes are TRBV6-1 and TRBJ1-5; D is ambiguous. Germline V gene lookup returns CDR1 MNHNS and CDR2 SASEGT. The CDR3 is made up of 11 amino acids. Trimming took 3 bases from V and 8 from J, leaving 5 bases between them.

J is TRBJ2-7 and V is TRBV27; unclear D gene. Deletions cut 5 bases from V and 2 bases from J, with 16 bases between. Germline CDR1 is MNHEY and CDR2 is SMNVEV (reference sequence). The CDR3 loop spans 15 amino acids. Written as DNA, the CDR3 is TGTGCCAGCAGTAACATGGGTGGGGTAGCCTACGAGCAGTACTTC. This codes for CASSNMGGVAYEQYF.

V usage is TRBV11-2 and J usage is TRBJ2-5, with 14 bases that match TRBD2. Losses at the gene ends were 5 bases for V and 3 bases for J; bases not matched to a gene: 5. Per the germline V gene, CDR1 is SGHAT and CDR2 is FQNNGV. This CDR3 is 16 amino acids long. CDR3 nucleotide sequence: TGTGCCAGCAGCAACCCGGGACTAGCGGGAGAAGAGACCCAGTACTTC. Amino acid sequence: CASSNPGLAGEETQYF.